The 10 T cell receptor beta chains presented below share a single source sample, sequenced in a study of T cell repertoires in cytomegalovirus infection. Their specific antigens are unknown. TCRdb reanalysed the reads using MiXCR and keeps one entry per CDR3 protein. Among roughly 860,000 distinct CDR3 sequences listed, about 33% were seen once. The input for sequencing was cultured CD8+ T cells from PBMCs, taken from culture after CMV antigen stimulation. These receptors were obtained from a human donor in good health (CMV status not recorded). Some clones in this sample may be carry-over from other donors' samples.

This clonotype has only a few counts. This chain joins TRBV7-9 and TRBJ1-2, with 7 bases aligning to TRBD1. CDR1 and CDR2 (germline): SEHNR, FQNEAQ (reference sequence). CDR3 length: 15 residues. J gave up 0 bases and V 4 bases, and 5 bases lay outside the gene matches. CDR3 sequence (DNA): TGTGCCAGCAGCTCACCGGACAGGACTAACTATGGCTACACCTTC. It specifies CASSSPDRTNYGYTF. The whole variable domain, remainder taken from reference TRBV7-9 and TRBJ1-2, is DTGVSQNPRHKITKRGQNVTFRCDPISEHNRLYWYRQTLGQGPEFLTYFQNEAQLEKSRLLSDRFSAERPKGSFSTLEIQRTEQGDSAMYLCASSSPDRTNYGYTFGSGTRLTVV.

The chain has TRBV12-3 or TRBV12-4 and TRBJ1-2; D gene unclear. Trimming took off 10 bases at V and 1 base at J, with 13 bases between the two ends. This CDR3 contains 13 residues. The CDR3 DNA reads TGTGCCAACTTGGACGGATATAACTATGGCTACACCTTC. This encodes CANLDGYNYGYTF.

The table lists this clonotype with many counts. The chain employs TRBV20-1 and TRBJ1-5; TRBD1 is a possible D gene (5 bases). The germline V and J ends were trimmed by 6 bases and 5 bases, with 17 bases remaining between them. In germline, CDR1 is DFQATT, CDR2 SNEGSKA (reference sequence). The length of the CDR3 is 14 residues. CDR3 region: CSAGGSGNHQPQHF. The CDR3, as DNA: TGCAGTGCCGGAGGGTCAGGGAACCATCAGCCCCAGCATTTT.

This clonotype was found a few times. The V gene is TRBV11-2, the J gene TRBJ1-5; weak D call: TRBD1 (6 bases). V gave up 0 bases and J gave up 0 bases, with 12 bases separating them. CDR1 and CDR2 (germline): SGHAT, FQNNGV. The CDR3 loop spans 17 amino acids. CDR3 sequence reads: CASSLDRGHYSNQPQHF. The DNA of the CDR3 is TGTGCCAGCAGCTTAGATCGGGGGCACTATAGCAATCAGCCCCAGCATTTT.

As regards this clonotype: A much larger clone sits a single nucleotide away, making a read error possible. As the CDR3 is not closed by the conserved phenylalanine or tryptophan, this likely results from a read error. The chain recombines TRBV6-1 with TRBJ2-3; no clear D gene. V was pared by 6 bases and J by 5 bases, with 15 bases between. The CDR3 consists of 14 residues. Per the germline V gene, CDR1 is MNHNS and CDR2 is SASEGT. For the CDR3, the DNA is TGTGCCAGCAGCCCCGGGCCCCGGGTAGATACGCAGTATTTG. The encoded protein is CASSPGPRVDTQYL.

The CDR3 DNA reads as TGTGCCAGCAGGCTAGGGAGCAACACTGAAGCTTTCTTT. Residues: CASRLGSNTEAFF. The J gene is TRBJ1-1, the V gene TRBV27; no clear D. The V end lost 6 bases, the J end lost 2 bases, and 10 bases lay between the germline ends. The CDR3 sequence is 13 residues long. Germline CDR1 is MNHEY and CDR2 is SMNVEV (reference sequence).

The chain links TRBV5-8 to TRBJ2-2; D unresolved. Per the germline V gene, CDR1 is SGHTS and CDR2 is YDEGEE. The CDR3 runs to 12 residues. V was shortened by 7 bases and J by 5 bases, with 9 bases between the two germline ends. The CDR3 DNA reads TGTGCCAGCCCTTGGGCGACCGGGGAGCTGTTTTTT. Its translation is CASPWATGELFF.

The table lists this clonotype with a few counts. V and J are TRBV12-3 or TRBV12-4 and TRBJ1-4; tentatively, D is TRBD1 (5 bases). The CDR3 covers 15 residues. Trimming took off 7 bases at V and 14 bases at J, with 26 bases between the two ends. Written as DNA, the CDR3 is TGTGCCAGCACCCTGGGGGGGACCCTACCCTTCGGGCTGTTTTTT. Translating it yields CASTLGGTLPFGLFF.

This rearrangement joins TRBV27 to TRBJ2-7, with D perhaps matching TRBD2 (6 bases). The CDR3 loop spans 17 amino acids. The V end was cut by 0 bases, the J end by 0 bases, with 15 bases between. From germline, CDR1 is MNHEY and CDR2 SMNVEV (reference sequence). The CDR3 coding sequence is TGTGCCAGCAGTTTATCGCTGGGGGGAGTGAGCTCCTACGAGCAGTACTTC. Residues: CASSLSLGGVSSYEQYF.

V and J are TRBV24-1 and TRBJ2-3; TRBD2 matches 10 bases. The V and J ends lost 4 bases and 4 bases, in that order; junction bases with no gene match: 4. The germline V gene encodes CDR1 KGHDR and CDR2 SFDVKD. There are 15 residues in the CDR3. The CDR3 reads CATSDPSGGADTQYF. Here the CDR3 DNA reads TGTGCCACCAGTGACCCTAGCGGGGGAGCAGATACGCAGTATTTT.